This is a list of T cell receptor beta chains from one sample in a study of cytomegalovirus exposure and HLA in healthy donors. Clones were read by immunoSEQ multiplex PCR, and TCRdb kept only the in-frame ones, dropping some. Its clone listing holds roughly 200,000 clones. The specimen sequenced was PBMCs. These receptors came from a man aged 25-45 years in good health and CMV-seronegative. Each CDR3 is given with its conserved first and last residue.

V	J	CDR3
TRBV11-2	TRBJ2-7	CASGLWAGEYEQYF
TRBV7-6	TRBJ2-6	CASSLWTGTGSGANVLTF
TRBV6-6	TRBJ2-1	CASRSSQGGSYNEQFF
TRBV19	TRBJ1-2	CASSIADSYYGYTF
TRBV6-5	TRBJ1-5	CASSRQGYSNQPQHF
TRBV7-9	TRBJ2-2	CASSPPGTGELFF
TRBV7-9	TRBJ1-2	CASSLGGLLNYGYTF
TRBV5-4	TRBJ2-7	CASSSISSGRPYEQYF
TRBV18	TRBJ2-7	CASSPQDRDYEQYF
TRBV12-5	TRBJ2-2	CASGSGGELFF
TRBV4-2	TRBJ2-1	CASSQVQQDPYNEQFF
TRBV30	TRBJ2-7	CAWSPTGGFHEQYF
TRBV11-3	TRBJ2-7	CASQTGAGYEQYF
TRBV25-1	TRBJ2-7	CASSSGTSGNYEQYF
TRBV30	TRBJ2-7	CAWRVAGGSSYEQYF
TRBV5-4	TRBJ2-7	CASSLVSQGDEQYF
TRBV9	TRBJ1-1	CASSVGGAEAFF
TRBV30	TRBJ1-2	CAWSRVQGALYGYTF
TRBV30	TRBJ2-1	CAWGGTSGDNEQFF
TRBV6-5	TRBJ2-7	CASVTGPSYEQYF
TRBV21-1	TRBJ2-7	CASSSRTGGEQYF
TRBV10-3	TRBJ1-5	CAISESRAGGAGSNQPQHF
TRBV4-3	TRBJ2-2	CASSQDAAGLNTGELFF
TRBV13	TRBJ2-1	CASSLRLPASSYNEQFF
TRBV10-2	TRBJ2-7	CASSEAVTYEQYF
TRBV27	TRBJ1-1	CASSLRTGLPNTEAFF
TRBV5-6	TRBJ2-1	CASSFLQGMNFNEQFF
TRBV5-1	TRBJ2-7	CASSLGREGDEQYF
TRBV5-1	TRBJ1-1	CASSLADFETGREAFF
TRBV2	TRBJ2-7	CASTIYTLSNEQYF
TRBV7-7	TRBJ2-5	CASSPLGGGDETQYF
TRBV25-1	TRBJ1-2	CASSEWEGGYTF
TRBV5-4	TRBJ1-6	CASSLGSGGESPLHF
TRBV6-1	TRBJ1-1	CASSPLGGTEAFF
TRBV30	TRBJ2-3	CAWSADLATQYF
TRBV5-5	TRBJ2-3	CASSFTGGGTDTQYF
TRBV9	TRBJ2-1	CASSVDYWEYNEQFF
TRBV30	TRBJ1-5	CAWSSGGDQPQHF
TRBV30	TRBJ1-5	CAWSPSGGAQPQHF
TRBV19	TRBJ1-1	CASSIDTALNTEAFF
TRBV30	TRBJ1-1	CAWTQHVNTEAFF
TRBV6-5	TRBJ2-7	CASSPGGLAGARQYF
TRBV7-9	TRBJ2-7	CASSYRDTTYEQYF
TRBV11-2	TRBJ1-1	CASRPHLNTEAFF
TRBV19	TRBJ2-1	CASSITGTGNYNEQFF
TRBV6-6	TRBJ2-7	CASSPSGADSYEQYF
TRBV4-2	TRBJ2-2	CASSQDGASGELFF
TRBV7-2	TRBJ2-5	CASSLNAGGAVETQYF
TRBV5-1	TRBJ2-5	CASSFDNPAETQYF
TRBV27	TRBJ2-7	CASSCRRGSRDEQYF
TRBV30	TRBJ2-5	CALGGGSQETQYF
TRBV7-2	TRBJ2-7	CASSRSGDPSYEQYF
TRBV4-1	TRBJ2-7	CASSFLGTGVEQYF
TRBV19	TRBJ2-7	CASSDRDSPYEQYF
TRBV6-5	TRBJ2-3	CASSYPQGGLDTQYF
TRBV29-1	TRBJ1-2	CSVEAPSSSGYTF
TRBV2	.	CASRAGTPSEQYF
TRBV6-1	TRBJ2-1	CASSEVGAGKFF
TRBV5-4	TRBJ2-1	CASSRVGSYNEQFF